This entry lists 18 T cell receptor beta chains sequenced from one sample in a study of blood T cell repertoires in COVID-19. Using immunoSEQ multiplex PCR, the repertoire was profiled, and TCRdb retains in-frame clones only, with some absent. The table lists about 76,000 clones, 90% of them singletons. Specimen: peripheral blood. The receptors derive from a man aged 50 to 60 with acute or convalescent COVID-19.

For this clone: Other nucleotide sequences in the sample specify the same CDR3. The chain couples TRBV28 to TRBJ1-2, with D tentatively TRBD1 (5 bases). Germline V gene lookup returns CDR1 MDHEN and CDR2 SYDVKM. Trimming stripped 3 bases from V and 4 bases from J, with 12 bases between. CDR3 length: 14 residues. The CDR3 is CASSFPGGGYGYTF. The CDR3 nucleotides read TGTGCCAGCAGTTTTCCCGGGGGAGGCTATGGCTACACCTTC.

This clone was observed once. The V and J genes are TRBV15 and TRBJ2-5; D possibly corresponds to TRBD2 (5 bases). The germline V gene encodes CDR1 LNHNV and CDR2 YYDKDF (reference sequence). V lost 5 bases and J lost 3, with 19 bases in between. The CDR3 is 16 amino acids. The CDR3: CATSPIAGPVKETQYF. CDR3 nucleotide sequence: TGTGCCACCAGCCCGATCGCGGGTCCCGTGAAAGAGACCCAGTACTTC.

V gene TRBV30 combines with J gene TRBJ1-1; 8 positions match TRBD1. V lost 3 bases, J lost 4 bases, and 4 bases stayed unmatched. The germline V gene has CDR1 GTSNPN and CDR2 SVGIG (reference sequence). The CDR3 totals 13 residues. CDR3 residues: CAWRPGGFTEAFF. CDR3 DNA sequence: TGTGCCTGGAGACCAGGGGGCTTCACTGAAGCTTTCTTT.

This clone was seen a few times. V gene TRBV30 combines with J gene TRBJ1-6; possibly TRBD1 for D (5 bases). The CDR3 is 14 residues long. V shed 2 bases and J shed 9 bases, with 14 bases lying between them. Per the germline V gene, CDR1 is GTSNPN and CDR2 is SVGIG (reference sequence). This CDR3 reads CAWSSQGSASPLHF. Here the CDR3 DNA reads TGTGCCTGGAGTTCGCAGGGTTCAGCTTCACCCCTCCACTTT.

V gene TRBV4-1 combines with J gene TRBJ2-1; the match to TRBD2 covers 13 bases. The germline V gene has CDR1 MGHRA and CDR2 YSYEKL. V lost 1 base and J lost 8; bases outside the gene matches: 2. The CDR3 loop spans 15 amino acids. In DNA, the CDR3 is TGCGCCAGCAGCCAAGGGACTAGCGGGAGTTATGAGCAGTTCTTC. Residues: CASSQGTSGSYEQFF.

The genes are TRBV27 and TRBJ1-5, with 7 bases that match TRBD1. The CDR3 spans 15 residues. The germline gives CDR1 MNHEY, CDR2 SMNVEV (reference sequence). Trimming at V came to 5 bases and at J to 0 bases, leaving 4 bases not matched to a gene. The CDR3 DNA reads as TGTGCCAGCAGTGCGGGACAGTATAGCAATCAGCCCCAGCATTTT. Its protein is CASSAGQYSNQPQHF.

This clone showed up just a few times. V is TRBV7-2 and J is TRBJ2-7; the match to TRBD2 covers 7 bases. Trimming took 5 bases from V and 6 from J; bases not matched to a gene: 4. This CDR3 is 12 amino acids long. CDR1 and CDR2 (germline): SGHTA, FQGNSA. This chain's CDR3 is CASSKGRVEQYF. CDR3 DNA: TGTGCCAGCAGCAAGGGGAGGGTCGAGCAGTACTTC.

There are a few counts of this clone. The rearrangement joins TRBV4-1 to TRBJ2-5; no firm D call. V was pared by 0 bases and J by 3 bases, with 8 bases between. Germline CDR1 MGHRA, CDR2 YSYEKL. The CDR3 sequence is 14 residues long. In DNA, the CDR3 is TGCGCCAGCAGCCAAGATCTTGCGGAAGAGACCCAGTACTTC. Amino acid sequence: CASSQDLAEETQYF.

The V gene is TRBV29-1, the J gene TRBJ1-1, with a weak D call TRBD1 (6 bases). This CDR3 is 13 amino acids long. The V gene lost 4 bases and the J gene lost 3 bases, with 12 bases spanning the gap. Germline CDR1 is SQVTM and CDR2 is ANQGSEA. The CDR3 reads CSVVTGRDTEAFF. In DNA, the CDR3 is TGCAGCGTTGTCACAGGGAGGGACACTGAAGCTTTCTTT.

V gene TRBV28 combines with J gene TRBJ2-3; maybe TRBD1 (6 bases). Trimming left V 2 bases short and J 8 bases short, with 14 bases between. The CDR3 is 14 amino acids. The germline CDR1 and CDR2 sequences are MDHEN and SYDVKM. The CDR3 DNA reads TGTGCCAGCAGTTTAGGAGGTAGGGGGTCTACGCAGTATTTT. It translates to CASSLGGRGSTQYF.

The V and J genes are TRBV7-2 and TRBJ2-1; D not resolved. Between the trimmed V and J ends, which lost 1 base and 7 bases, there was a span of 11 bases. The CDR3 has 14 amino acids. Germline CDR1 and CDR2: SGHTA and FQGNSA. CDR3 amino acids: CASSLVFQMNEQFF. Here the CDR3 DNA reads TGTGCCAGCAGCTTAGTGTTCCAGATGAATGAGCAGTTCTTC.

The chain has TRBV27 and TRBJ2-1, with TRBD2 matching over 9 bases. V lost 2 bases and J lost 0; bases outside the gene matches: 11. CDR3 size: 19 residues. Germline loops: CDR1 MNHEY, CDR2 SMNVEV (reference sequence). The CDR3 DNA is TGTGCCAGCAGTTTAGATTGGACTAGCGCTTTTAGCTCCTACAATGAGCAGTTCTTC. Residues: CASSLDWTSAFSSYNEQFF.

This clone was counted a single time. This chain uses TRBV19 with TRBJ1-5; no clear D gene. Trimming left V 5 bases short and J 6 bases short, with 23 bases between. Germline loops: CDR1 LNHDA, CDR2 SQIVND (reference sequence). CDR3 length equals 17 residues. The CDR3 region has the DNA TGTGCCAGTAGTCCCCGGGGTATGAGGTCAAGCGCTCAGCCCCAGCATTTT. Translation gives CASSPRGMRSSAQPQHF.

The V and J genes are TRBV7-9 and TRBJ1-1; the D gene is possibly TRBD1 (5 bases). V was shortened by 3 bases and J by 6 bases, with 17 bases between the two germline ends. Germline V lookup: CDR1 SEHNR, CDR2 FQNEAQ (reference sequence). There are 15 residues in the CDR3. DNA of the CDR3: TGTGCCAGCAGCTTGATGGGTTCGGGGGGAGCTGAAGCTTTCTTT. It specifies CASSLMGSGGAEAFF. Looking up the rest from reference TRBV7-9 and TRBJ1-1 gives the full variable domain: DTGVSQNPRHKITKRGQNVTFRCDPISEHNRLYWYRQTLGQGPEFLTYFQNEAQLEKSRLLSDRFSAERPKGSFSTLEIQRTEQGDSAMYLCASSLMGSGGAEAFFGQGTRLTVV.

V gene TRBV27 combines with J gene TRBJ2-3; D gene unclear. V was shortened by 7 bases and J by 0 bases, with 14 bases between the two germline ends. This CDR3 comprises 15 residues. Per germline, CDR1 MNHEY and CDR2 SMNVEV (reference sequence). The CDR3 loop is CASKRNRVSTDTQYF. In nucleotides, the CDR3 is TGTGCCAGCAAACGTAATCGGGTGAGCACAGATACGCAGTATTTT.

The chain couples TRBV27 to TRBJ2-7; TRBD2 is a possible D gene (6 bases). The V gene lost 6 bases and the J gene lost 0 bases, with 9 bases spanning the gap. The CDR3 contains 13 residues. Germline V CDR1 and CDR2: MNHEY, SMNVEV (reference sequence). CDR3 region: CASREGSSYEQYV. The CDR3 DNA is TGTGCCAGCAGGGAGGGGTCCTCCTACGAGCAGTACGTC.

The CDR3 nucleotides are TGTGCCAGCAGTTCCCCGGGTATCGGGAACACTGAAGCTTTCTTT. Amino acids: CASSSPGIGNTEAFF. V gene TRBV28 combines with J gene TRBJ1-1; D unclear. The CDR3 has 15 residues. V lost 4 bases to trimming and J lost 1 base, with 13 bases between them. Germline V lookup: CDR1 MDHEN, CDR2 SYDVKM. The full variable domain, rest sourced from reference TRBV28 and TRBJ1-1, is DVKVTQSSRYLVKRTGEKVFLECVQDMDHENMFWYRQDPGLGLRLIYFSYDVKMKEKGDIPEGYSVSREKKERFSLILESASTNQTSMYLCASSSPGIGNTEAFFGQGTRLTVV.

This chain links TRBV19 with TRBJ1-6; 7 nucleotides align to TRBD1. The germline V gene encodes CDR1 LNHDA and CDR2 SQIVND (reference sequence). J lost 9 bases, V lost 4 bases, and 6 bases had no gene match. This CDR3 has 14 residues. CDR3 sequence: CASSTRQGGSPLHF. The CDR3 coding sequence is TGTGCCAGTAGTACGCGACAGGGTGGTTCACCCCTCCACTTT. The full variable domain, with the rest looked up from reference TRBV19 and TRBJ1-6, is DGGITQSPKYLFRKEGQNVTLSCEQNLNHDAMYWYRQDPGQGLRLIYYSQIVNDFQKGDIAEGYSVSREKKESFPLTVTSAQKNPTAFYLCASSTRQGGSPLHFGNGTRLTVT.